This TCR beta chain was retrieved from a study of T cell therapy after organ transplantation. Notes on this clone: As yet, its antigen is unknown.

Method: immunoSEQ multiplex PCR; TCRdb's copy keeps in-frame clones and lacks some. The sample gives around 19,000 clones, roughly 84% of which show up once; approximately 33% is in the top ten. Time point of the sample: 20-29 weeks after completion of therapy. The CDR3 has 13 residues. The V gene lost 0 bases and the J gene lost 7 bases, with 9 bases spanning the gap. Per the germline V gene, CDR1 is MNHEY and CDR2 is SVGAGI. The starting material was CD8+ T cells from blood, obtained after autologous CMV-specific T cell therapy. This rearrangement joins TRBV6-5 to TRBJ1-2; D gene uncertain. This clonotype was sampled from a human patient who had received a solid organ transplant and had CMV disease. Part of the T cell pool may stem from the graft donor. The CDR3 sequence is CASSYSFAGGYTF. The CDR3 DNA sequence: TGTGCCAGCAGTTACTCGTTCGCGGGTGGCTACACCTTC.